This T cell receptor (beta chain) comes out of a study of blood T cell repertoires in COVID-19. In the study overall: The analysed material was cDNA or gDNA that came from T cells, B-cell-depleted T cells, or PBMCs.

Individuals aged roughly 18 to 95 years were recruited from roughly 22 US areas. Participants' own reports of clinical history determined their cohort assignment. In Cohort 3, a recovered donor had either two negative PCRs, clearance, or symptom resolution. In germline, CDR1 is MGHDK, CDR2 SYGVNS. V was clipped by 0 bases and J by 8 bases, with 7 bases between them. The CDR3 spans 12 residues. Repertoires were generated with immunoSEQ multiplex PCR, while TCRdb's copy carries only in-frame clones and drops some. The sample carries hundreds of thousands of clones, nearly 90% recorded once. Sequences were obtained from PBMCs or T cells enriched from blood (not recorded which). The genes are TRBV25-1 and TRBJ1-2; TRBD1 is a possible D gene (6 bases). This sequence originates from a woman under 40 who had recovered from COVID-19. The CDR3 loop reads CASSEYGTGYTF. DNA of the CDR3: TGTGCCAGCAGTGAATATGGGACAGGCTACACCTTC.